The entry below gives a single T cell receptor (beta chain) sequence along with its context. It was by 5' RACE with UMI labels that the TRB cDNA libraries were prepared. Using the 5' RACE reads, TCRdb records one entry per CDR3 protein without DNA. Its listing shows 40,000 to 55,000 distinct CDR3 sequences. This specimen belongs to a study of CXCR3-negative and CXCR3-positive naive CD8 T cells. This TCR came from a human donor in good health. Some clones in this sample may be carry-over from other donors' samples. Sequencing was carried out using naive CXCR3- CD8+ T cells from blood. Indicated subset: CD45RO-CCR7+CD27+CD95- naive CD8+ T cells lacking CXCR3 (TNR3-).

CDR3 in amino acids: CASSADGSDSYEQYF. The chain couples TRBV7-2 to TRBJ2-7. Germline CDR1 SGHTA, CDR2 FQGNSA. The CDR3 extends over 15 amino acids.